These 15 T cell receptor beta chains were all obtained from the same sample, sequenced in a study of T cells expressing NK-cell markers. No DNA is given; TCRdb re-called the 5' RACE reads and lists each CDR3 protein once. The sample has approximately 110,000 distinct CDR3 sequences. The sample taken for sequencing was blood T cells: a sorted CD56 or NKG2C T cell subset, CD4+ or CD8+ T cells, or bulk PBMC T cells (not recorded which). The origin of the receptors is a woman aged 18-70 years in good health.

The chain couples TRBV29-1 to TRBJ2-7; with no DNA, the TCRdb D assignment of TRBD1 cannot be verified. Germline loops: CDR1 SQVTM, CDR2 ANQGSEA. The length of the CDR3 is 12 residues. The CDR3 spells CSVRGLSAEQYF.

The rearrangement joins TRBV4-3 to TRBJ2-3; absent DNA, TCRdb's TRBD1 call cannot be checked. Germline V gene data show CDR1 as LGHNA and CDR2 as YSLEER. This CDR3 region has 18 residues. CDR3 in amino acids: CASSQEFRGRIATDTQYF.

The chain uses TRBV27 and TRBJ2-3. CDR3 size: 12 residues. Germline CDR1 reads MNHEY; CDR2 reads SMNVEV (reference sequence). CDR3: CATHPTADTQYF.

The CDR3 protein is CASSVLSGGSPYEQYF. This rearrangement joins TRBV11-1 to TRBJ2-7; TCRdb's D gene call, TRBD1, goes unchecked for lack of DNA. CDR3 size: 16 residues. Looked up from germline, CDR1 is SGHAT and CDR2 is FQDESV (reference sequence).

The gene calls are TRBV24-1 and TRBJ2-1; the D call of TRBD2 rests on TCRdb alone, since no DNA is present to check it. CDR1 and CDR2 from the germline V gene are KGHDR and SFDVKD. The CDR3 loop spans 16 amino acids. CDR3 amino acids: CATSDPAGGDYNEQFF.

This rearrangement joins TRBV28 to TRBJ2-7; TCRdb selects TRBD1, and the lack of DNA leaves this call unchecked. The CDR3 runs 13 residues. Germline-derived CDR1 and CDR2 are MDHEN and SYDVKM. The CDR3: CASSRDSDYEQYF.

The CDR3 reads CASSQTAGGTQYF. This chain connects TRBV14 to TRBJ2-5; no DNA is available, so the TRBD2 call from TCRdb remains unchecked. Germline V lookup: CDR1 SGHDN, CDR2 FVKESK. CDR3 length: 13 residues. Full variable domain (rest looked up from reference TRBV14 and TRBJ2-5): EAGVTQFPSHSVIEKGQTVTLRCDPISGHDNLYWYRRVMGKEIKFLLHFVKESKQDESGMPNNRFLAERTGGTYSTLKVQPAELEDSGVYFCASSQTAGGTQYFGPGTRLLVL.

The rearrangement joins TRBV6-1 to TRBJ2-5; without DNA, the TCRdb call of TRBD1 cannot be checked. Germline CDR1 MNHNS, CDR2 SASEGT. There are 15 residues in the CDR3. CDR3 sequence reads: CASSITTGRFETQYF.

This chain joins TRBV5-1 and TRBJ1-1; the D call of TRBD1 rests on TCRdb alone, since no DNA is present to check it. This CDR3 region has 13 residues. The germline gives CDR1 SGHRS, CDR2 YFSETQ. CDR3 residues: CASSFIGAGEAFF.

This clonotype shows up as medium-sized by frequency. The chain carries TRBV20-1 and TRBJ1-6. Germline CDR1 DFQATT, CDR2 SNEGSKA (reference sequence). CDR3 length: 12 residues. CDR3 residues: CSASEGTTPLHF.

V usage is TRBV20-1 and J usage is TRBJ2-2; TCRdb outputs TRBD2, but without DNA this stays unchecked. The CDR3 loop spans 22 amino acids. CDR1 DFQATT and CDR2 SNEGSKA come from the germline V gene (reference sequence). The CDR3 here is CSKGAGGGIRTSGTSNTGELFF.

This CDR3 is CATSVASGPATSYNEQFF. The V and J genes are TRBV5-1 and TRBJ2-1; as DNA is missing, the TRBD2 call by TCRdb cannot be tested. From germline, CDR1 is SGHRS and CDR2 YFSETQ. The CDR3 loop spans 18 amino acids.

The chain employs TRBV5-6 and TRBJ2-2; TCRdb reports TRBD2, a call that lacks DNA to check it against. Germline CDR1 SGHDT, CDR2 YYEEEE. The CDR3 loop spans 17 amino acids. CDR3 amino acids: CASSLHLSGSYTGELFF. The complete variable domain, with remaining parts taken from reference TRBV5-6 and TRBJ2-2, reads DAGVTQSPTHLIKTRGQQVTLRCSPKSGHDTVSWYQQALGQGPQFIFQYYEEEERQRGNFPDRFSGHQFPNYSSELNVNALLLGDSALYLCASSLHLSGSYTGELFFGEGSRLTVL.

The genes are TRBV13 and TRBJ2-7; TCRdb's assignment of TRBD1 cannot be checked, as there is no DNA. This CDR3 contains 15 residues. Germline loops: CDR1 PRHDT, CDR2 FYEKMQ (reference sequence). The CDR3 protein is CASSPNGQGLSEQYF.

The rearrangement joins TRBV6-2 or TRBV6-3 to TRBJ1-2. The CDR3 loop spans 13 amino acids. Germline lookup yields CDR1 MNHEY and CDR2 SVGEGT. CDR3 residues: CASSPGTYAGYTF.